Listed here is a single T cell receptor beta chain. This receptor's antigen is unknown. No per-base quality is available; no much larger clone lies one base away. Taken from the germline V gene, the CDR1 and CDR2 loops are SNHLY and FYNNEI. V gives up 4 bases and J gives up 3 bases, and the segment between their germline ends measures 9 bases. The CDR3 contains 13 residues, cysteine and phenylalanine counted. The read is trimmed to its CDR3 DNA, 39 bases read in frame from base 1. PBMCs were isolated by density centrifugation and stained for CD3, CD4 and CD8, after which CD4+ and CD8+ T cells were sorted on a FACSAria. Scalp biopsies and blood samples were obtained from unaffected controls. This entry comes from a study of CD8+ T cells in alopecia areata (dated by TCRdb to 2016 to 2018). About the study as a whole: The study used high-throughput TCRbeta sequencing to examine T cell clonal expansion in alopecia areata, in both the C3H/HeJ mouse model and human patients. In humans, TCRbeta sequencing was performed on scalp tissue and on sorted CD4+ and CD8+ peripheral blood T cells from healthy controls and from patients with patchy or totalis/universalis alopecia areata. Scalp clonality was compared across normal scalp (n=4), patchy alopecia areata scalp (n=8), and alopecia totalis/universalis scalp (n=8). RNA was extracted with the PAXgene miRNA kit for fixed scalp, the miRNeasy kit for PBMCs, and the RNeasy kit for mouse skin. immunoSEQ multiplex PCR using 35 Vbeta forward primers and 13 Jbeta reverse primers was used to amplify TCRbeta CDR3 regions.

Libraries came from the immunoSEQ multiplex PCR assay. RNA was extracted from all samples and reverse transcribed into cDNA as template for TCR sequencing. First-strand cDNA was synthesized using SuperScript III with a 2:1 mix of oligo-dT and random hexamers. A synthetic immune receptor repertoire was used to gauge amplification bias, and whatever bias remained was removed computationally. Turning to the authors' computational methods: After raw reads were preprocessed to remove errors, the CDR3 was defined following IMGT conventions as running from the conserved cysteine to phenylalanine. Clonality was calculated as 1 minus Shannon entropy normalized by log2 of the number of productive unique TCRs. CD4 or CD8 identity of scalp clones was inferred by cross-referencing scalp TCRbeta sequences with sorted blood CD4 and CD8 repertoires. TCRdb limited this immuneACCESS table to in-frame rearrangements with V and J called. A share of clones is missing; checked studies link under half to unresolved V genes, and the rest is unexplained. V, J and clone size are those of that table, while D and trimming were read from the DNA. The sample table records under 250,000 clones; about 56% of these occur just once. Nearly 5% of the sample is taken by the ten largest.

Beyond this particular receptor, the publication reports: Compared with normal scalp, lesional scalp, particularly in alopecia totalis/universalis, had higher clonality and more expanded CD8+ clones, which suggests antigenic drive. Scalp TCR repertoire analysis is complicated because resident alphabeta T cells in normal human skin are also sequenced, whereas mouse skin is dominated by gammadelta T cells. Shared TCR sequences between patients were less evident than in mice, which may be partly attributable to HLA diversity in the patient population.

The chain joins TRBV2 to TRBJ1-2, with the D gene not confidently named. This clonotype was sampled from a human donor in good health. Sequencing was performed on CD8+ T cells sorted from blood. In nucleotide form, the sequence is TGTGCCAGCAGTGGATTAATGGACTATGGCTACACCTTC. Its protein product is CASSGLMDYGYTF.